A single sample gave rise to the 10 T cell receptor beta chains below, sequenced in a study of blood T cell repertoires in COVID-19. Profiled with immunoSEQ multiplex PCR; TCRdb holds only in-frame clones, not every one. The sample has about 270,000 clones; 86% are singletons. The sample consisted of PBMCs or T cells enriched from blood (not recorded which). All receptors come from a woman aged 18 to 35 who had recovered from COVID-19.

The chain combines TRBV19 with TRBJ2-3; D call uncertain. Trimming removed 3 bases at V and 6 bases at J, with 13 bases between. CDR3 length: 14 amino acids. The germline V gene encodes CDR1 LNHDA and CDR2 SQIVND (reference sequence). CDR3 loop: CASSIHRVGDTQYF. The DNA for the CDR3 is TGTGCCAGTAGTATTCATCGGGTTGGGGATACGCAGTATTTT.

This rearrangement joins TRBV3-1 (or the pseudogene TRBV3-2) to TRBJ2-2, with D maybe TRBD2 (6 bases). With 1 base removed from V and 2 bases from J, the gap between germline ends came to 14 bases. Germline loops: CDR1 LGHDT, CDR2 YNNKEL (reference sequence). This CDR3 spans 17 amino acids. The DNA for the CDR3 is TGTGCCAGCAGCCAAGGTCCGGGCGGGGCCAACACCGGGGAGCTGTTTTTT. Translation gives CASSQGPGGANTGELFF.

The CDR3 spells CAYAGVREQFF. The DNA for the CDR3 is TGTGCCTACGCAGGGGTCCGGGAGCAGTTCTTC. This chain joins TRBV30 and TRBJ2-1, with D possibly TRBD1 on 6 matching bases. Per germline, CDR1 GTSNPN and CDR2 SVGIG (reference sequence). CDR3 length equals 11 residues. V was cut by 7 bases and J by 10 bases, with 14 bases left in between.

This chain joins TRBV10-3 and TRBJ2-1; 12 positions match TRBD2. The germline gives CDR1 ENHRY, CDR2 SYGVKD. The CDR3 totals 19 residues. J gave up 8 bases and V 0 bases, and 14 bases lay outside the gene matches. Here the CDR3 DNA reads TGTGCCATCAGTGAGTCTAAAACCCTCCTAGCGGGAGGGTTTGATGAGCAGTTCTTC. It is translated as CAISESKTLLAGGFDEQFF.

V gene TRBV6-6 combines with J gene TRBJ2-1, with D possibly matching TRBD2 (6 bases). CDR1 MNHNY and CDR2 SVGAGI come from the germline V gene (reference sequence). The CDR3 consists of 14 residues. The CDR3 spells CATRGGASYNEQFF. The CDR3 bases are TGTGCGACTAGGGGCGGAGCCTCCTACAATGAGCAGTTCTTC.

This clone was counted once. The chain has TRBV7-9 and TRBJ2-1; 9 bases align to TRBD1. After removal of 5 bases from V and 8 bases from J, the junction contained 10 bases not matched to a gene. This CDR3 contains 15 residues. CDR1 is SEHNR and CDR2 is FQNEAQ in the germline V gene (reference sequence). CDR3 DNA sequence: TGTGCCAGCAGCGTACAGGGGGCGCGGGTTCATGAGCAGTTCTTC. Translation: CASSVQGARVHEQFF.

The CDR3 protein is CASSPEGTQYF. CDR3 sequence (DNA): TGTGCCAGCAGTCCTGAGGGGACCCAGTACTTC. V usage is TRBV2 and J usage is TRBJ2-5; a weak D match, TRBD2 (5 bases). This CDR3 is 11 amino acids long. V lost 5 bases, J lost 7 bases, and 8 bases lay in between. In germline, CDR1 is SNHLY, CDR2 FYNNEI.

The gene calls are TRBV24-1 and TRBJ1-2; D is uncertain. Germline CDR1 reads KGHDR; CDR2 reads SFDVKD. This CDR3 has 12 residues. V lost 6 bases, J lost 4 bases, and 8 bases lay in between. The CDR3 coding sequence is TGTGCCACCAGTCGGGGAATCTATGGCTACACCTTC. It codes for CATSRGIYGYTF.

This clone was found once. The chain joins TRBV2 to TRBJ1-4; TRBD1 matches 7 bases. The CDR3 has 11 residues. Germline lookup yields CDR1 SNHLY and CDR2 FYNNEI. V trimming: 3 bases; J trimming: 11 bases; junction bases outside the gene matches: 0. The CDR3 DNA is TGTGCCAGCAGTGAGACAGGGAAACTGTTTTTT. It translates to CASSETGKLFF.

The chain links TRBV4-1 to TRBJ2-2; TRBD2 matches 11 bases. V gave up 3 bases and J gave up 0 bases; unmatched junction bases: 3. CDR1 is MGHRA and CDR2 is YSYEKL in the germline V gene. The CDR3 covers 17 residues. The CDR3 nucleotides are TGCGCCAGCAGCCATCGACTAGCGGGGACGAACACCGGGGAGCTGTTTTTT. Residues: CASSHRLAGTNTGELFF.